A selection of T cell receptor beta chains follows, all from one sample in a study of early T cells in non-severe SARS-CoV-2 infection. One entry per CDR3 protein results from TCRdb running MiXCR on the 5' RACE reads. The sample has approximately 90,000 distinct CDR3 sequences; roughly 12% are singletons. The sample here was whole blood, taken at baseline. The source is an adult who was a healthcare worker with PCR-confirmed SARS-CoV-2 infection or an uninfected control (not recorded which). The CDR3 runs from the conserved cysteine through the conserved F or W. A D gene is named only where the DNA matches it firmly. The size field is filled for only some rows; it gives once, few, many or a size class.

cdr3_aa cdr3_nt d_call j_call clone_size v_call
CSAGRGPETQYF TGCAGTGCTGGGAGGGGACCGGAGACCCAGTACTTC TRBD2 TRBJ2-5 few TRBV20-1
CSARPAQGWNTEAFF TGCAGTGCTAGACCAGCACAGGGGTGGAACACTGAAGCTTTCTTT TRBD1 TRBJ1-1 many TRBV20-1
CASRGQGPYEQYF TGTGCCAGCAGGGGACAGGGACCCTACGAGCAGTACTTC TRBD1 TRBJ2-7 NA TRBV6-1
CASSMGSYSYTF TGTGCCAGTAGTATGGGTAGTTATAGCTACACCTTC NA TRBJ1-2 many TRBV19
CASSATSGNTDTQYF TGTGCCAGCTCGGCGACTAGCGGAAACACAGATACGCAGTATTTT TRBD2 TRBJ2-3 few TRBV18
CASSAAGTGTDTQYF TGTGCCAGCAGCGCCGCCGGGACAGGCACAGATACGCAGTATTTT TRBD1 TRBJ2-3 NA TRBV7-9
CASIDLAGAYNEQFF TGTGCCAGCATTGACCTAGCGGGGGCCTACAATGAGCAGTTCTTC TRBD2 TRBJ2-1 medium-sized TRBV6-1
CSASKDYRGRGNQPQHF TGCAGTGCTAGCAAGGATTACAGGGGGAGAGGCAATCAGCCCCAGCATTTT TRBD1 TRBJ1-5 few TRBV20-1
CASSSGQGGTDTQYF TGTGCCAGCAGCTCAGGACAGGGGGGAACAGATACGCAGTATTTT TRBD1 TRBJ2-3 NA TRBV12-3/TRBV12-4
CASSLYSGATDTQYF TGTGCCAGCAGCTTATATAGCGGTGCCACAGATACGCAGTATTTT NA TRBJ2-3 few TRBV7-9
CSARREYQETQYF TGCAGTGCTAGACGGGAATACCAAGAGACCCAGTACTTC NA TRBJ2-5 few TRBV20-1
CSADMEGPFSYNEQFF TGCAGTGCTGACATGGAGGGGCCTTTCTCCTACAATGAGCAGTTCTTC NA TRBJ2-1 NA TRBV20-1
CSARDRTRWEETQYF TGCAGTGCTAGAGATCGGACTCGATGGGAAGAGACCCAGTACTTC NA TRBJ2-5 NA TRBV20-1
CASIGRYTEAFF TGTGCCAGCATCGGGCGGTACACTGAAGCTTTCTTT NA TRBJ1-1 NA TRBV12-3/TRBV12-4
CASSVEGRGVPYNEQFF TGTGCCAGCAGCGTAGAGGGCAGAGGGGTCCCCTACAATGAGCAGTTCTTC NA TRBJ2-1 NA TRBV9
CSAAEGLDSYNEQFF TGCAGTGCCGCTGAGGGACTAGACTCTTACAATGAGCAGTTCTTC TRBD2 TRBJ2-1 NA TRBV20-1
CAWSPGHGEQFF TGTGCCTGGAGCCCGGGGCATGGTGAGCAGTTCTTC NA TRBJ2-1 few TRBV30
CASSPRSYEQYF TGTGCCAGCAGCCCCCGGTCCTACGAGCAGTACTTC NA TRBJ2-7 NA TRBV14
CSETEDRSEAFF TGCAGCGAGACCGAAGACAGGTCCGAAGCTTTCTTT NA TRBJ1-1 many TRBV29-1
CASSSRTILNTGELFF TGTGCCAGCAGCTCTCGGACTATCCTGAACACCGGGGAGCTGTTTTTT NA TRBJ2-2 NA TRBV13
CASSRGRLGSFTEAFF TGTGCCAGCAGTAGAGGACGGTTGGGCTCTTTCACTGAAGCTTTCTTT NA TRBJ1-1 NA TRBV12-3/TRBV12-4
CASSYGTRKGNTIYF TGTGCCAGCAGTTACGGAACCAGGAAAGGAAACACCATATATTTT NA TRBJ1-3 few TRBV6-5
CSARDLAGGWNEQFF TGCAGTGCTAGAGACCTAGCGGGAGGGTGGAATGAGCAGTTCTTC TRBD2 TRBJ2-1 many TRBV20-1
CSARARSGNTEAFF TGCAGTGCTAGAGCAAGATCCGGGAACACTGAAGCTTTCTTT NA TRBJ1-1 few TRBV20-1
CASSEGAGYSPLHF TGTGCCAGCAGTGAAGGGGCAGGGTATTCACCCCTCCACTTT NA TRBJ1-6 NA TRBV2
CSAPGQGYGYTF TGCAGTGCCCCGGGACAGGGTTATGGCTACACCTTC TRBD1 TRBJ1-2 many TRBV20-1
CASSPGQHQETQYF TGTGCCAGCAGCCCCGGGCAGCACCAAGAGACCCAGTACTTC NA TRBJ2-5 many TRBV7-8
CSARRLATNEQFF TGCAGTGCTCGAAGACTAGCGACCAATGAGCAGTTCTTC TRBD2 TRBJ2-1 NA TRBV20-1
CASSSDGTDTGELFF TGTGCCAGCAGCTCGGACGGGACCGACACCGGGGAGCTGTTTTTT NA TRBJ2-2 many TRBV6-5
CASSLEGGRGSLF TGCGCCAGCAGCCTGGAAGGCGGGAGAGGCTCGCTTTTT TRBD2 TRBJ2-3 many TRBV5-1
CATEGMAGLFF TGTGCCACCGAAGGGATGGCCGGGCTGTTTTTT NA TRBJ2-2 many TRBV24-1
CASSLGDGSEQYF TGCGCCAGCAGTCTCGGTGATGGATCCGAGCAGTACTTC NA TRBJ2-7 NA TRBV5-1
CASSQGSGGYNEQFF TGTGCCAGCAGCCAAGGGAGCGGAGGTTACAATGAGCAGTTCTTC NA TRBJ2-1 many TRBV3-1
CASSLGGIRTEAFF TGTGCCAGCAGCTTAGGGGGAATTCGTACTGAAGCTTTCTTT NA TRBJ1-1 many TRBV11-2
CASSFFGRKHPYEQYF TGTGCCAGCAGTTTCTTTGGAAGGAAGCACCCCTACGAGCAGTACTTC NA TRBJ2-7 few TRBV28
CASSPLNGAKIQYF TGTGCCAGCAGCCCGCTTAACGGTGCGAAGATACAGTACTTC NA TRBJ2-7 many TRBV9
CASSVGNRRWDTEAFF TGTGCCAGCAGCGTAGGTAATCGTCGTTGGGACACTGAAGCTTTCTTT NA TRBJ1-1 NA TRBV9
CASSFYPGQPPTEAFF TGTGCCAGCAGTTTTTATCCGGGACAGCCACCCACTGAAGCTTTCTTT TRBD1 TRBJ1-1 many TRBV27
CASSFEDSSGYEQYF TGTGCCAGCAGCTTCGAGGACAGCTCGGGGTACGAGCAGTACTTC NA TRBJ2-7 NA TRBV7-8
CSARTSGGNRQFF TGCAGTGCACGGACTAGCGGGGGGAATAGGCAGTTCTTC TRBD2 TRBJ2-1 NA TRBV20-1
CASRRASPGTGGAGDTQYF TGCGCCAGCAGACGTGCGAGCCCCGGGACAGGGGGCGCGGGAGATACGCAGTATTTT TRBD1 TRBJ2-3 many TRBV5-1
CASSVPTGPTYEQYF TGTGCCAGCAGTGTCCCGACAGGGCCTACCTACGAGCAGTACTTC TRBD1 TRBJ2-7 NA TRBV6-6